The sequence of this T cell receptor beta chain was determined in a study of T cells in tuberculosis (dated by TCRdb to 2016 to 2018). Study-wide context: The study combined CD1B tetramers and high-throughput TCR immunosequencing to characterize T cells specific for the mycobacterial lipid antigen glucose monomycolate (GMM).

Thawed, overnight-rested PBMC were stained with GMM-loaded CD1B tetramer, a Live/Dead dye and anti-CD3, then sorted on a FACS Aria II. CD1B tetramers were loaded with C32 glucose monomycolate purified from Rhodococcus equi. Before cryopreservation, the PBMC later used for tetramer sorting had been depleted of CD14-expressing monocytes as part of a separate study. From each donor, about 100,000 tetramer-negative cells were also sorted and analyzed side by side with the tetramer-positive cells. Antigen-specific T cells were sorted from several healthy South African adults using GMM-loaded CD1B tetramers. The CDR3 sequence holds 14 residues, the cysteine and phenylalanine included. Just CDR3 DNA is preserved here, 42 bases in frame from base 1. Ends trimmed: V by 5 bases, J by 6 bases; bases unmatched to a gene: 10. CDR1 SGHTS and CDR2 YDEGEE are derived from the germline V gene. What the authors observed across the whole study: T cells that bind the CD1B-GMM tetramer with low affinity may have been missed by the stringent sort gate.

Because TCR-alpha and TCR-beta chains were sequenced unpaired, no information on chain pairing was available. TCR libraries were generated with the immunoSEQ multiplex PCR assay, using TCR-beta and/or TCR-alpha/delta assays for each sample. The amplified TCR libraries were sequenced on the Illumina high-throughput platform. On the study's bioinformatics: Clustering and dimensionality reduction relied on pairwise TCRdist distances among GMM-specific receptors from T cells that were either sorted ex vivo or expanded in vitro. Sequence motifs defined by gene usage and CDR3 content were tested for enrichment in tetramer-positive versus tetramer-negative populations. TCRdb carries this immuneACCESS record with in-frame sequences only. Its versions omit some clonotypes, under half of them owing to an unresolved V gene in the studies checked, with the rest unexplained. V and J calls and clone size are given by that table; D and trimming were obtained from the DNA. The sample table shows 55,000 to 70,000 clones, and about four fifths are seen once. The top ten clonotypes cover roughly 13% of the sample.

This clone has only one observation. The record has no base qualities; no much larger clone is one base away. The clonotype was recovered from an adult woman with latent tuberculosis. The chain couples TRBV5-8 to TRBJ1-2, with 7 middle bases fitting TRBD1. The sequenced sample consisted of CD1b-GMM tetramer-negative cells sorted from PBMCs. According to the study, the label for this sample's cell subset or site signals: T cells not binding CD1B-GMM tetramer, sorted from same donor. The CDR3 is CASRSQGRQNGYTF. The nucleotide sequence reads as follows: TGTGCCAGCAGATCACAGGGGAGACAAAATGGCTACACCTTC.